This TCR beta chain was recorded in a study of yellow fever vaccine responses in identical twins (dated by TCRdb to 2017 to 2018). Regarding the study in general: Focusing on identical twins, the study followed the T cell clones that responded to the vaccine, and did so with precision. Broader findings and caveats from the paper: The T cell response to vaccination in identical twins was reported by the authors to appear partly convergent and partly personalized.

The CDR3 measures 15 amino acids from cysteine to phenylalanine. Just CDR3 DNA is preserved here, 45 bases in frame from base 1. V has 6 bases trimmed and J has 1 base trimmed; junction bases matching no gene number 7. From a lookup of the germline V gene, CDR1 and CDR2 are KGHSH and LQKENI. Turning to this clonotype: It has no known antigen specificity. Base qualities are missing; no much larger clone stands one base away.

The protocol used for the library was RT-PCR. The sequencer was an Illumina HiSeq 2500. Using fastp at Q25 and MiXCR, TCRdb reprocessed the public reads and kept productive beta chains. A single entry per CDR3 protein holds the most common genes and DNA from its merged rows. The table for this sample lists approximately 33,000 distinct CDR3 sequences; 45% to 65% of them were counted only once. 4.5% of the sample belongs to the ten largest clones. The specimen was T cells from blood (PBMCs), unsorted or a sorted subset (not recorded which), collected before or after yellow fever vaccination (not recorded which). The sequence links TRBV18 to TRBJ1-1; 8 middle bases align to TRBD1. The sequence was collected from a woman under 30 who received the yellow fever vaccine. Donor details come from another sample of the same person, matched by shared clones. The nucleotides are TGTGCCAGCTCCTCGGGGGACAGGACGAACACTGAAGCTTTCTTT. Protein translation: CASSSGDRTNTEAFF.